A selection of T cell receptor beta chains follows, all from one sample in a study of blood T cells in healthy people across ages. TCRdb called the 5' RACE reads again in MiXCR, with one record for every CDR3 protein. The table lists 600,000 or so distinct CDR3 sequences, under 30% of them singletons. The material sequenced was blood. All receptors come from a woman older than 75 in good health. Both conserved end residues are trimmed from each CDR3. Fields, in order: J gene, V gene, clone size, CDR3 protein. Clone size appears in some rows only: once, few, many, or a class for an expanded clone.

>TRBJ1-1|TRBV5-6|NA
ASSLEPGMNTEAF
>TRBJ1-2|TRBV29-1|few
SVSRDHGYT
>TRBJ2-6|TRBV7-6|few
ASSLAPLAGVLT
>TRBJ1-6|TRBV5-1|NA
ASSLGQHSYNSPLH
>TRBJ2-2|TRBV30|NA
AWSTVGLGGTGELF
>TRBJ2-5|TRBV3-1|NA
ASRKWDRETQY
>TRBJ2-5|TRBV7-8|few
ATSGLALQTQY
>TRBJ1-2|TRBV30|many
AWSPPGYYGYT
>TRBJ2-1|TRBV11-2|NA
ASSFRLAGGENEQF
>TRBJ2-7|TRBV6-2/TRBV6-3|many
ASRDPGTGGAEQY
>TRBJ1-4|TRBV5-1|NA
ASSPMASTNEKLF
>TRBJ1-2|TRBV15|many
ATSSTRGHGYT
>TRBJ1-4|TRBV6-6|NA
ASTYGGVSEKLF
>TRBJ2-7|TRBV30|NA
AWRERRPYEQY
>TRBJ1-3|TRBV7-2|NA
ASSLEAGVGNTIY
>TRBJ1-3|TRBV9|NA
ASSATGGRGNTIY
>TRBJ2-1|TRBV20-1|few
SARTGTSDNEQF
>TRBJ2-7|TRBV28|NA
ASSPGQGAIYEQY
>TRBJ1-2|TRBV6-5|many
ASRGTAGGYT
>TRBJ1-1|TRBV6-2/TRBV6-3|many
ASSPTGEREAF
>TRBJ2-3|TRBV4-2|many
ASSQDRAGTQY
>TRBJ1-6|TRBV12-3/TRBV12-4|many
ASSSLYDSPLH
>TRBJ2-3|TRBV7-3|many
ASSLVSGVADTQY
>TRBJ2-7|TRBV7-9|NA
ASSLAEGGDYEQY
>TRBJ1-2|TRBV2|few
ASSTLDGQRGYT
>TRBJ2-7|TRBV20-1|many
SAPTSGGAYEQY
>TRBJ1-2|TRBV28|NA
ASSGRGEYYGYT
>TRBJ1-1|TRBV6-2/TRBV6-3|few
ATRGGGMNTEAF
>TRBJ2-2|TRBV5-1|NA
ASRGGGYTGELF
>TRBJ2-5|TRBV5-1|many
ASRQTSGGETQY
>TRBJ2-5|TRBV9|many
ASSVGPQGVQETQY
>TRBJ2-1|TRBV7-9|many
ASSSYTSSYNEQF
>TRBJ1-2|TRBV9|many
ASSEGGGQGYGYT
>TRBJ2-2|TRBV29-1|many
SVIRQGHPGELF
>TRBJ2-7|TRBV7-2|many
ASSLAGTGGDEQY
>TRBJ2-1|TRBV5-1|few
ASSPRASGNEQF
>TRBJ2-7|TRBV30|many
AWSAGYEQY
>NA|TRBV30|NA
AWTRTGTYEQY
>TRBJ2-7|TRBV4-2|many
ASSLQGRPSYEQY
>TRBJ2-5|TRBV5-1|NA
ASSLDRANNEQY
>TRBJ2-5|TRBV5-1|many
ASGQMGQETQY
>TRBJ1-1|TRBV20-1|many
SAGRPGGGIDTEAF
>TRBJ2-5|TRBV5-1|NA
ASSLVGQNPETQY
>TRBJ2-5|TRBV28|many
ASSTGAGGLKETQY
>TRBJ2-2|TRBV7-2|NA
ASSPQGQGMAGELF
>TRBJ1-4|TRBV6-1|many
ASSEGRGRVESEKLF
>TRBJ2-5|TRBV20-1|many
SADEGQGQETQY